This entry lists 13 T cell receptor beta chains sequenced from one sample in a study of tumor-infiltrating lymphocytes in localized non-small cell lung cancer. Profiled with immunoSEQ multiplex PCR; TCRdb holds only in-frame clones, not every one. The repertoire holds 9,500 to 15,000 clones, over 70% seen once, with around 4.3% in the top ten. What was sequenced was lung tumor tissue. These receptors were taken from a human donor with non-small cell lung cancer.

The chain uses TRBV19 and TRBJ2-2, with D tentatively TRBD1 or TRBD2 (5 bases each). Trimming took 3 bases from V and 2 from J, leaving 13 bases between them. The CDR3 totals 16 residues. Germline CDR1 reads LNHDA; CDR2 reads SQIVND (reference sequence). The CDR3 coding sequence is TGTGCCAGTAGTATCATAGGGGACGTTAACACCGGGGAGCTGTTTTTT. It yields the protein CASSIIGDVNTGELFF.

This sequence joins TRBV19 and TRBJ1-1; D might be TRBD1 (5 bases). In germline, CDR1 is LNHDA, CDR2 SQIVND (reference sequence). V lost 7 bases, J lost 2 bases, and 11 bases lay in between. The CDR3 is 13 residues long. CDR3 sequence (DNA): TGTGCCAGTACTCGACGGGACAACACTGAAGCTTTCTTT. It encodes CASTRRDNTEAFF.

The chain combines TRBV6-6 with TRBJ1-5, with D tentatively TRBD1 (6 bases). CDR3 length equals 15 residues. Germline assignment: CDR1 MNHNY and CDR2 SVGAGI (reference sequence). V shed 2 bases and J shed 4 bases, with 12 bases lying between them. CDR3: CASSYAGERNQPQHF. In DNA, the CDR3 is TGTGCCAGCAGTTACGCAGGGGAGAGAAATCAGCCCCAGCATTTT.

The chain employs TRBV19 and TRBJ1-1; D gene unclear. The CDR3 extends over 15 amino acids. CDR1 and CDR2 (germline): LNHDA, SQIVND (reference sequence). V shed 0 bases and J shed 0 bases, with 8 bases lying between them. CDR3 bases: TGTGCCAGTAGTATAGATCGGACCTTGAACACTGAAGCTTTCTTT. It yields the protein CASSIDRTLNTEAFF.

The table lists this clone with a few counts. The J gene is TRBJ2-7, the V gene TRBV5-1; a possible D gene is TRBD2 (6 bases). The CDR3 runs to 13 residues. Germline CDR1 reads SGHRS; CDR2 reads YFSETQ. Trimming cost V 7 bases and J 2 bases, with 13 bases left between them. CDR3 nucleotide sequence: TGCGCCAGCGCATCGAGCGGGCCCTACGAGCAGTACTTC. It codes for CASASSGPYEQYF.

The chain combines TRBV5-1 with TRBJ2-1; no clear D. The CDR3 loop spans 15 amino acids. V was clipped by 1 base and J by 2 bases, with 10 bases between them. The V gene's germline CDR1 is SGHRS and CDR2 YFSETQ. CDR3 coding DNA: TGCGCCAGCAGCTTGTCCGGTAGGACCTACAATGAGCAGTTCTTC. Translating gives CASSLSGRTYNEQFF.

The genes are TRBV5-6 and TRBJ1-6; tentatively, D is TRBD1 (5 bases). The CDR3 is 15 residues long. Germline CDR1 reads SGHDT; CDR2 reads YYEEEE. The V and J ends lost 1 base and 10 bases respectively, with 15 bases between them. DNA for the CDR3: TGTGCCAGCAGCTTGTGGGGGGGTAGAGTATCACCCCTCCACTTT. Translating gives CASSLWGGRVSPLHF.

V and J are TRBV30 and TRBJ2-1; TRBD1 might be the D (6 bases). V was clipped by 0 bases and J by 14 bases, with 17 bases between them. The CDR3 consists of 13 residues. Germline V gene sequence: CDR1 GTSNPN, CDR2 SVGIG (reference sequence). The CDR3 DNA reads as TGTGCCTGGAGTGTTACCGGGACATCGAACGAGTTCTTC. Protein: CAWSVTGTSNEFF.

The rearrangement uses TRBV28 and TRBJ2-1; 8 positions agree with TRBD2. The germline V gene encodes CDR1 MDHEN and CDR2 SYDVKM. With 7 bases clipped from V and 7 bases from J, the junction kept 12 bases outside the gene matches. The CDR3 runs to 15 residues. The CDR3 region has the DNA TGTGCCAGCACCCCCGGAGCGGGAGTGAGTAATGAGCAGTTCTTC. This gives the protein CASTPGAGVSNEQFF.

V gene TRBV5-8 combines with J gene TRBJ2-1; D not certain. Trimming took 0 bases from V and 0 from J, leaving 10 bases between them. From germline, CDR1 is SGHTS and CDR2 YDEGEE. The CDR3 loop spans 16 amino acids. This chain's CDR3 is CASSLVVVSSYNEQFF. In nucleotides, the CDR3 is TGTGCCAGCAGCTTGGTGGTAGTGAGCTCCTACAATGAGCAGTTCTTC. Using reference TRBV5-8 and TRBJ2-1 for the parts outside the CDR3, the full variable domain is EAGVTQSPTHLIKTRGQQATLRCSPISGHTSVYWYQQALGLGLQFLLWYDEGEERNRGNFPPRFSGRQFPNYSSELNVNALELEDSALYLCASSLVVVSSYNEQFFGPGTRLTVL.

This chain joins TRBV28 and TRBJ1-2, with D maybe TRBD1 (6 bases). This CDR3 is 14 amino acids long. Germline values: CDR1 MDHEN, CDR2 SYDVKM. V gave up 7 bases and J gave up 3 bases, with 15 bases separating them. The DNA for the CDR3 is TGTGCCAGCACTCTCTTGGGGGCCGACTATGGCTACACCTTC. It codes for CASTLLGADYGYTF.

The chain couples TRBV5-1 to TRBJ1-1; maybe TRBD1 (5 bases). V dropped 0 bases and J dropped 0 bases, with 9 bases sitting between them. Looked up from germline, CDR1 is SGHRS and CDR2 is YFSETQ. The CDR3 is 15 residues long. For the CDR3, the DNA is TGCGCCAGCAGCTTGGCTTGGGGGTTGAACACTGAAGCTTTCTTT. Protein product: CASSLAWGLNTEAFF.

The chain uses TRBV7-9 and TRBJ2-5; the match to TRBD1 covers 7 bases. The length of the CDR3 is 14 residues. Trimming cost V 0 bases and J 5 bases; bases outside gene matches: 3. Germline loops: CDR1 SEHNR, CDR2 FQNEAQ (reference sequence). This chain's CDR3 is CASSLAGQVETQYF. The DNA of the CDR3 is TGTGCCAGCAGCTTAGCAGGACAGGTGGAGACCCAGTACTTC.